These T cell receptor beta chains were read from a single sample in a study of response to subunit inactivated influenza vaccine. Each CDR3 protein gets one entry after TCRdb re-called the RT-PCR reads with MiXCR. Among roughly 650,000 distinct CDR3 sequences listed, around 15% were seen once. The sequencing here drew on PBMCs from blood, taken less than 15 days before vaccination. Every receptor here comes from a man over 45 who received an inactivated influenza vaccine. Both conserved end residues are part of each CDR3. The D gene is left open where the match is weak. Where a row states a size, it is once, few, many or the class of an expanded clone; other rows omit it.

size	V	J	D	length	CDR3	DNA
-	TRBV6-1	TRBJ2-1	TRBD2	13	CATGLAGENEQFF	TGTGCCACCGGACTAGCGGGAGAAAATGAGCAGTTCTTC
-	TRBV29-1	TRBJ2-7	TRBD1	13	CSVMGQSSYEQYF	TGCAGCGTGATGGGACAGAGCAGCTACGAGCAGTACTTC
many	TRBV5-1	TRBJ2-1	TRBD1	17	CASSLESGTGVGNEQFF	TGCGCCAGCAGCTTGGAATCTGGGACAGGGGTGGGCAATGAGCAGTTCTTC
-	TRBV6-2/TRBV6-3	TRBJ2-3	TRBD2	16	CASTPWTRDSTDTQYF	TGTGCCAGCACCCCGTGGACTAGAGACAGCACAGATACGCAGTATTTT
few	TRBV7-2	TRBJ1-1	-	14	CASSTLLWGTEAFF	TGTGCCAGCAGCACTCTCCTGTGGGGCACTGAAGCTTTCTTT
many	TRBV5-1	TRBJ1-1	-	12	CASSLVSTEAFF	TGCGCCAGCAGCTTGGTGAGCACTGAAGCTTTCTTT
few	TRBV20-1	TRBJ1-1	-	14	CRLERIEQGFKAFF	TGCAGACTGGAACGCATTGAACAGGGATTTAAAGCTTTCTTT
-	TRBV5-6	TRBJ2-1	TRBD2	18	CASSLDGLLAGKYNEQFF	TGTGCCAGCAGCCTTGACGGACTACTAGCGGGGAAGTACAATGAGCAGTTCTTC
few	TRBV6-5	TRBJ1-1	-	14	CASSYEVGSTEAFF	TGTGCCAGCAGTTACGAGGTGGGGAGCACTGAAGCTTTCTTT
-	TRBV6-1	TRBJ2-4	TRBD1	14	CASNTGARTDIQYF	TGTGCCAGCAACACAGGGGCCCGTACGGACATTCAGTACTTC
-	TRBV7-8	TRBJ2-7	TRBD1	16	CASTIGGQGKVYEQYF	TGTGCCAGCACCATCGGGGGACAGGGGAAGGTTTACGAGCAGTACTTC
-	TRBV3-1	TRBJ1-1	TRBD1	13	CASTGTGGTEAFF	TGTGCCAGCACCGGAACAGGGGGCACTGAAGCTTTCTTT
-	TRBV19	TRBJ2-1	TRBD1	16	CASSTNRGRSYNEQFF	TGTGCCAGTAGTACGAACAGGGGACGTTCCTACAATGAGCAGTTCTTC
few	TRBV25-1	TRBJ2-7	TRBD2	15	CASSVPGTSGYEQYF	TGTGCCAGCAGTGTCCCCGGGACTAGCGGCTACGAGCAGTACTTC
few	TRBV20-1	TRBJ2-5	TRBD2	16	CSARGGTSGGGETQYF	TGCAGTGCTAGAGGGGGGACTAGCGGGGGTGGAGAGACCCAGTACTTC
many	TRBV20-1	TRBJ2-1	TRBD1	10	CSARQGEQFF	TGCAGTGCTCGACAGGGAGAGCAGTTCTTC
few	TRBV11-1	TRBJ2-7	TRBD2	19	CASSLAVRLAGVLVYEQYF	TGTGCCAGCAGCTTAGCAGTGAGACTAGCGGGAGTATTGGTCTACGAGCAGTACTTC
-	TRBV5-1	TRBJ2-1	TRBD2	19	CASSPRSGRARSSYNEQFF	TGCGCCAGCAGCCCGAGAAGCGGGAGGGCCAGAAGCTCCTACAATGAGCAGTTCTTC
few	TRBV28	TRBJ2-1	TRBD2	21	CASSPYIRRAGGRRNYNEQFF	TGTGCCAGCAGTCCCTATATCCGGCGTGCGGGAGGGAGAAGGAATTACAATGAGCAGTTCTTC
many	TRBV29-1	TRBJ2-2	-	11	CSGGDTGELFF	TGCAGCGGTGGGGACACCGGGGAGCTGTTTTTT
-	TRBV6-1	TRBJ2-3	TRBD2	18	CASTYSGSPLLGTDTQYF	TGTGCCAGCACCTATAGCGGGAGTCCCCTCTTGGGCACAGATACGCAGTATTTT
few	TRBV15	TRBJ2-3	-	17	CATSYNRRGRERDTQYF	TGTGCCACCAGCTATAATCGGAGGGGGCGGGAGAGAGATACGCAGTATTTT
-	TRBV21-1	TRBJ1-1	-	11	CASSTRRGVAF	TGTGCCAGCAGCACCCGAAGAGGTGTCGCGTTT
many	TRBV7-2	TRBJ2-1	-	17	CASSLAVGHSSYNEQFF	TGTGCCAGCAGCTTAGCAGTAGGGCATAGCTCCTACAATGAGCAGTTCTTC
-	TRBV12-3/TRBV12-4	TRBJ2-3	TRBD2	16	CASSSSERGWVDTQYF	TGTGCCAGCAGTTCCTCCGAGCGGGGGTGGGTAGATACGCAGTATTTT
few	TRBV4-2	TRBJ2-7	-	15	CASSQGLQGLYEQYF	TGTGCCAGCAGCCAAGGGCTGCAGGGCCTATACGAGCAGTACTTC
many	TRBV6-2/TRBV6-3	TRBJ2-7	-	16	CASRFTGTRGSYEQYF	TGTGCCAGCAGATTCACCGGGACGAGAGGCTCCTACGAGCAGTACTTC
many	TRBV2	TRBJ2-2	TRBD1	15	CASSKTGYGGGELFF	TGTGCCAGCAGCAAGACAGGGTATGGCGGCGGGGAGCTGTTTTTT
-	TRBV7-2	TRBJ1-2	-	15	CASSLTERGLRGYTF	TGTGCCAGCAGCTTAACGGAGCGGGGACTGCGGGGCTACACCTTC
-	TRBV7-2	TRBJ2-2	-	14	CASDSAGITGELFF	TGTGCCAGCGACTCCGCGGGGATCACCGGGGAGCTGTTTTTT
-	TRBV4-3	TRBJ1-6	-	15	CASTKSVYGNSPLHF	TGCGCCAGCACCAAATCGGTATATGGGAATTCACCCCTCCACTTT
many	TRBV7-2	TRBJ1-6	TRBD1	15	CASSFRQGQNSPLHF	TGTGCCAGCAGCTTCCGACAGGGACAGAATTCACCCCTCCACTTT
few	TRBV7-2	TRBJ2-7	TRBD1	15	CASSPDRSSYYEQYF	TGTGCCAGCAGCCCGGACAGGAGCTCCTACTACGAGCAGTACTTC
-	TRBV28	TRBJ2-1	-	14	CASMSPANYNEQFF	TGTGCCAGCATGTCCCCGGCGAATTACAATGAGCAGTTCTTC
-	TRBV5-1	TRBJ1-4	-	16	CASSLAGRASNEKLFF	TGCGCCAGCAGCTTGGCCGGGAGGGCTTCGAATGAAAAACTGTTTTTT
-	TRBV7-8	TRBJ2-1	TRBD2	15	CASSLRRLAGNEQFF	TGTGCCAGCAGCTTAAGGAGACTAGCGGGTAATGAGCAGTTCTTC
-	TRBV3-1	TRBJ2-3	-	18	CASSQQIRHRTSTDTQYF	TGTGCCAGCAGCCAACAAATACGGCACAGGACTAGCACAGATACGCAGTATTTT
-	TRBV5-5	TRBJ1-2	-	14	CASSRDPGDYGYTF	TGTGCCAGCAGCAGGGATCCAGGCGACTATGGCTACACCTTC
-	TRBV14	TRBJ2-2	TRBD2	16	CASRGQRGGRTGELFF	TGTGCCAGCAGAGGTCAGCGGGGGGGCCGTACCGGGGAGCTGTTTTTT
-	TRBV12-3/TRBV12-4	TRBJ2-1	-	10	CANRSREQFF	TGTGCCAACAGATCAAGGGAGCAGTTCTTC
few	TRBV11-2	TRBJ2-5	TRBD1	14	CASRRGQGLETQYF	TGTGCCAGCAGAAGGGGACAGGGTTTAGAGACCCAGTACTTC